This T cell receptor beta chain was retrieved from a study of shared clonotypes between healthy human individuals. Overall study results and limits: Naive CD4 clonotypes were shared across several donors at 4% to 5%.

Turning to this clone: Its target is not known.

The data were produced by immunoSEQ multiplex PCR, yet TCRdb's version contains in-frame clones alone and is incomplete. The sample lists fewer than 3 million clones, 80% to 95% occurring once. This receptor was identified in a man aged 18-30 years in good health. Some clones in this sample may be carry-over from other donors' samples. The sequenced sample consisted of naive CD4+ T cells from PBMCs. Subset specified: CD45RA+ positively selected.

The CDR3 bases are TGTGCCAGCAGCCGTCAATTCGGGGGGAACTATGGCTACACCTTC. This codes for CASSRQFGGNYGYTF. J is TRBJ1-2 and V is TRBV14, with a possible D match to TRBD1 (5 bases). Deletions cut 4 bases from V and 2 bases from J, with 14 bases between. Germline V gene data show CDR1 as SGHDN and CDR2 as FVKESK. The CDR3 has 15 residues.